What follows are 7 T cell receptor beta chains derived from one specimen sequenced in a study of blood T cell repertoires in COVID-19. The repertoire was sequenced with immunoSEQ multiplex PCR; TCRdb's copy has only in-frame clones and lacks some. The table shows approximately 140,000 clones, with roughly four fifths occurring only once. Sequenced sample: peripheral blood. The receptor set was obtained from a human donor with acute or convalescent COVID-19. The donor label of this sample is uncertain.

This clone was seen a few times. The V call is TRBV7-3, the J call TRBJ1-1, with TRBD1 matching over 10 bases. The CDR3 runs to 12 residues. The V segment lost 5 bases and the J segment 11 bases; nucleotides outside the gene matches: 5. CDR1 and CDR2 from the germline V gene are SGHTA and FQGTGA. DNA for the CDR3: TGTGCCAGCAGCCCGGGACAGGGGAGGGCTTTCTTT. It translates to CASSPGQGRAFF.

The chain links TRBV5-1 to TRBJ2-3, with 11 bases that match TRBD1. The V segment lost 3 bases and the J segment 1 base; nucleotides outside the gene matches: 4. Looked up from germline, CDR1 is SGHRS and CDR2 is YFSETQ. The CDR3 is 16 residues long. The CDR3 spells CASSSVGQGGTDTQYF. For the CDR3, the DNA is TGCGCCAGCAGCTCGGTGGGACAGGGGGGCACAGATACGCAGTATTTT.

This sequence joins TRBV7-3 and TRBJ1-6; the match to TRBD1 covers 11 bases. Germline loops: CDR1 SGHTA, CDR2 FQGTGA. V lost 6 bases, J lost 9 bases, and 7 bases stayed unmatched. This CDR3 region has 15 residues. CDR3 DNA: TGTGCCAGCAGGGAAGGACAGGGGGCTGGTTCACCCCTCCACTTT. Protein product: CASREGQGAGSPLHF.

The chain links TRBV5-4 to TRBJ2-1; TRBD2 agrees at 10 bases. Germline-derived CDR1 and CDR2 are SGHNT and YYREEE (reference sequence). The trim removed 5 bases at V and 7 bases at J, leaving 9 bases unmatched. This CDR3 is 15 amino acids long. The CDR3 DNA is TGTGCCAGCAGTCCAAATGGACTAGCGGATAATGAGCAGTTCTTC. Its translation: CASSPNGLADNEQFF.

The V gene is TRBV30, the J gene TRBJ2-3; TRBD2 is a possible D gene (7 bases). V dropped 3 bases and J dropped 2 bases, with 18 bases sitting between them. Germline V gives CDR1 GTSNPN, CDR2 SVGIG (reference sequence). The CDR3 is made up of 16 amino acids. The CDR3 is CAWRKRWAGATDTQYF. The CDR3 DNA reads TGTGCCTGGAGAAAAAGGTGGGCGGGGGCCACAGATACGCAGTATTTT.

This chain links TRBV5-8 with TRBJ2-3, with 11 bases fitting TRBD2. J gave up 5 bases and V 3 bases, and 2 bases lay outside the gene matches. The V gene's germline CDR1 is SGHTS and CDR2 YDEGEE. This CDR3 comprises 14 residues. CDR3 residues: CASSSGLAVDTQYF. CDR3 DNA sequence: TGTGCCAGCAGCTCGGGACTAGCGGTAGATACGCAGTATTTT.

The chain recombines TRBV2 with TRBJ2-3; TRBD2 agrees at 12 bases. Trimming at V came to 0 bases and at J to 4 bases, leaving 2 bases not matched to a gene. The CDR3 consists of 16 residues. CDR1 is SNHLY and CDR2 is FYNNEI in the germline V gene. The CDR3 DNA sequence: TGTGCCAGCAGTGAAGCGACTAGCGGGGGTTCAGATACGCAGTATTTT. This sequence encodes CASSEATSGGSDTQYF.